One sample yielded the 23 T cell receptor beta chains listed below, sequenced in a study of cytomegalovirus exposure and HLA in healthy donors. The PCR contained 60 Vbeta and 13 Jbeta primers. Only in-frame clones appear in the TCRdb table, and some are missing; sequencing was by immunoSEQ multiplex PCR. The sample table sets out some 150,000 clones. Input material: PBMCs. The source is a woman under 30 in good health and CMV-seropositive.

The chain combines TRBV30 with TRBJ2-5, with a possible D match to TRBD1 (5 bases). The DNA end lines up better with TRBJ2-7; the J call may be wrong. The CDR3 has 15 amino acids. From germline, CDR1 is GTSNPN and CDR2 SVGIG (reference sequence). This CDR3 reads CAWSVKGPPWYEQYF. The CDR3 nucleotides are TGTGCCTGGAGTGTAAAGGGGCCTCCCTGGTACGAGCAGTACTTC.

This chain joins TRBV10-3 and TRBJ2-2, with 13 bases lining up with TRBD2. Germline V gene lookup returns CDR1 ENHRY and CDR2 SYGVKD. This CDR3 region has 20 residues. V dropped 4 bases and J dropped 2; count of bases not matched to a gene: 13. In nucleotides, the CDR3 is TGTGCCATCAGTGCCTTACCACGGACTAGCGGGAGACCTAACACCGGGGAGCTGTTTTTT. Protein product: CAISALPRTSGRPNTGELFF.

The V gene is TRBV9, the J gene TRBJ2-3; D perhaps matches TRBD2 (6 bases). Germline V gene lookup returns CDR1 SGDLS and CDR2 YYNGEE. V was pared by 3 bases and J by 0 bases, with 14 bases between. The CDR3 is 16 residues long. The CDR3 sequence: CASSGRGLSSTDTQYF. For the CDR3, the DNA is TGTGCCAGCAGCGGCCGGGGACTTTCTAGCACAGATACGCAGTATTTT.

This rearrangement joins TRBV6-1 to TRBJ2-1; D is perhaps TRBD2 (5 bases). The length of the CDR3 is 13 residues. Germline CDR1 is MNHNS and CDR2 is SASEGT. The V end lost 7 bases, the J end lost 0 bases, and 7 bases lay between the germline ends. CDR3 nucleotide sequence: TGTGCCAGCACACGGGACTCCTACAATGAGCAGTTCTTC. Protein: CASTRDSYNEQFF.

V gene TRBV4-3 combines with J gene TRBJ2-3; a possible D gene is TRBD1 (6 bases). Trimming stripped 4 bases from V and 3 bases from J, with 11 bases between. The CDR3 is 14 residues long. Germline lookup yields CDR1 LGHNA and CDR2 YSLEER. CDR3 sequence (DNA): TGCGCCAGCAGCCGATTAACAGGGACAGATACGCAGTATTTT. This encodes CASSRLTGTDTQYF.

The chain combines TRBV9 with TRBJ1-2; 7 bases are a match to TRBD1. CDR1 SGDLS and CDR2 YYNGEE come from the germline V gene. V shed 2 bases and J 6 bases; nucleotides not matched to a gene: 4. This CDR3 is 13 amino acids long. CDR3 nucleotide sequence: TGTGCCAGCAGCGTTGAGGGACAGAATGGCTACACCTTC. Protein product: CASSVEGQNGYTF.

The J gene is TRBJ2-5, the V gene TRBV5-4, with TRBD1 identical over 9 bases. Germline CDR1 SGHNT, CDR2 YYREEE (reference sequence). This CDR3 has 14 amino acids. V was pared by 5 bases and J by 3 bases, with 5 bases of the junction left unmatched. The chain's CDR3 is CASRTGTGKETQYF. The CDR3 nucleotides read TGTGCCAGCAGAACCGGGACAGGGAAAGAGACCCAGTACTTC.

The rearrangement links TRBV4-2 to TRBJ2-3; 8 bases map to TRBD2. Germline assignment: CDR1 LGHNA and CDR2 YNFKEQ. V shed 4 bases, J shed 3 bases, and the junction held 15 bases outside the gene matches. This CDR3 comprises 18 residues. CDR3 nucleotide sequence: TGTGCCAGCAGCCCTGGGGCTAGCGGGCGTACTCGAACAGATACGCAGTATTTT. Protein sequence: CASSPGASGRTRTDTQYF.

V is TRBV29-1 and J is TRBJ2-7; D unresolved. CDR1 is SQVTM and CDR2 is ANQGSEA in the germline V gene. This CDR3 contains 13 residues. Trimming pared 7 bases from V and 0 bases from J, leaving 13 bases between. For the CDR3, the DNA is TGCAGCGCCTTGACAAAGAGCTCCTACGAGCAGTACTTC. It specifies CSALTKSSYEQYF.

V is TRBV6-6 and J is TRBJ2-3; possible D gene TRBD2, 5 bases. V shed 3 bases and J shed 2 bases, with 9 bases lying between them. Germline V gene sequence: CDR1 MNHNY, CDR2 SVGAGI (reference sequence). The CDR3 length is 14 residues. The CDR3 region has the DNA TGTGCCAGCAGTTATCGGGGATTCACAGATACGCAGTATTTT. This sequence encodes CASSYRGFTDTQYF.

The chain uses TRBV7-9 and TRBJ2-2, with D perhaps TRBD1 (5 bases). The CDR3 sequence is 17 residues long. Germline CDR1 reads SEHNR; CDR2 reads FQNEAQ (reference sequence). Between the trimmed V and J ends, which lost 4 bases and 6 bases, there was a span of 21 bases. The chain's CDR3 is CASSSSPMQGIAGELFF. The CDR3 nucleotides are TGTGCCAGCAGCTCGAGTCCTATGCAGGGTATCGCCGGGGAGCTGTTTTTT. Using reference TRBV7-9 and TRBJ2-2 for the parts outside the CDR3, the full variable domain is DTGVSQNPRHKITKRGQNVTFRCDPISEHNRLYWYRQTLGQGPEFLTYFQNEAQLEKSRLLSDRFSAERPKGSFSTLEIQRTEQGDSAMYLCASSSSPMQGIAGELFFGEGSRLTVL.

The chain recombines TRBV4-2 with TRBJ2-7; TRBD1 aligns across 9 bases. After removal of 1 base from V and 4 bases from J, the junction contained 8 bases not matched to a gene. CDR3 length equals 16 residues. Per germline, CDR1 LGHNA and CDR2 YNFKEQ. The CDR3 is CASSQAQQGAHYEQYF. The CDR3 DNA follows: TGTGCCAGCAGCCAAGCCCAACAGGGGGCGCATTACGAGCAGTACTTC.

The CDR3 DNA reads TGTGCCAGCAGTCCTCCGGGCGGGAGTGTTGCCTACGAGCAGTACTTC. Its protein product is CASSPPGGSVAYEQYF. The chain links TRBV28 to TRBJ2-7; 7 bases match TRBD2. CDR3 length: 16 amino acids. The V gene end was trimmed by 5 bases and the J gene end by 2 bases; junction bases not matched to a gene: 12. Germline V CDR1 and CDR2: MDHEN, SYDVKM.

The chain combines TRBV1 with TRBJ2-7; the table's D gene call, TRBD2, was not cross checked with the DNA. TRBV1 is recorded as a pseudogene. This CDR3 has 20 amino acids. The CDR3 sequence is CTSSQEGLAGGQKEAYEQYF. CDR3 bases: TGCACCAGCAGCCAAGAAGGACTAGCGGGGGGCCAGAAAGAGGCCTACGAGCAGTACTTC.

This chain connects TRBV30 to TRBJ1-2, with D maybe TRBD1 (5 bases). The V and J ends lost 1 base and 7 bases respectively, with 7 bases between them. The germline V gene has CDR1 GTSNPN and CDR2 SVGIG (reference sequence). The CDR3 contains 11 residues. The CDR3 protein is CAWSAGAGYTF. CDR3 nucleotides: TGTGCCTGGAGTGCTGGGGCTGGCTACACCTTC.

The CDR3 spells CASLMNTGELFF. The CDR3 coding sequence is TGCGCCAGCCTAATGAACACCGGGGAGCTGTTTTTT. This rearrangement joins TRBV5-1 to TRBJ2-2, with D uncertain. There are 12 residues in the CDR3. Germline V gene sequence: CDR1 SGHRS, CDR2 YFSETQ. V lost 7 bases to trimming and J lost 1 base, with 5 bases between them.

The CDR3 sequence: CASSRGTDFTEAFF. The CDR3 region has the DNA TGTGCCAGCAGCAGAGGCACCGACTTCACTGAAGCTTTCTTT. The rearrangement joins TRBV9 to TRBJ1-1; D is uncertain. The germline gives CDR1 SGDLS, CDR2 YYNGEE. The V and J ends lost 4 bases and 4 bases respectively, with 14 bases between them. The CDR3 totals 14 residues. Full variable domain (missing parts from reference TRBV9 and TRBJ1-1): DSGVTQTPKHLITATGQRVTLRCSPRSGDLSVYWYQQSLDQGLQFLIQYYNGEERAKGNILERFSAQQFPDLHSELNLSSLELGDSALYFCASSRGTDFTEAFFGQGTRLTVV.

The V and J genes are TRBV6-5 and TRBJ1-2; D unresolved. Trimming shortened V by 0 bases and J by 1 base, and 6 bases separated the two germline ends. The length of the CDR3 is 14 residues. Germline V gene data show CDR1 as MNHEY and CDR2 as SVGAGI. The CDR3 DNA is TGTGCCAGCAGTTACTCCGGGGATAACTATGGCTACACCTTC. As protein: CASSYSGDNYGYTF.

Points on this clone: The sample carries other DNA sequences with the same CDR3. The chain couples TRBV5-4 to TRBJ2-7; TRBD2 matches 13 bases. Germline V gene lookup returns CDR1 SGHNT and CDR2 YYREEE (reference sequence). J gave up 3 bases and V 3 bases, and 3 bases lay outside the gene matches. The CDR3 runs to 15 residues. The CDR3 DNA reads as TGTGCCAGCAGCTCTAGGACTAGCGGGGGCTACGAGCAGTACTTC. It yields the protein CASSSRTSGGYEQYF.

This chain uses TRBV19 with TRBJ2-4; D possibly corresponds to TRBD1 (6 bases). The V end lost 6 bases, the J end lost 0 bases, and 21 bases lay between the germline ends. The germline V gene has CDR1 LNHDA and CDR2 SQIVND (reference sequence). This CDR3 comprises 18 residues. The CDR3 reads CASRFRTDSTLAKNIQYF. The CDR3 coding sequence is TGTGCCAGTAGGTTTAGAACGGACAGCACCTTAGCCAAAAACATTCAGTACTTC.

This CDR3 reads CASTRLERGQLDEQFF. Here the CDR3 DNA reads TGTGCCAGTACCAGGCTCGAGAGGGGGCAGTTGGATGAGCAGTTCTTC. The V gene is TRBV19, the J gene TRBJ2-1; 7 nucleotides align to TRBD1. Germline CDR1 and CDR2: LNHDA and SQIVND (reference sequence). Losses at the gene ends were 7 bases for V and 8 bases for J; bases not matched to a gene: 17. CDR3 length equals 16 residues.

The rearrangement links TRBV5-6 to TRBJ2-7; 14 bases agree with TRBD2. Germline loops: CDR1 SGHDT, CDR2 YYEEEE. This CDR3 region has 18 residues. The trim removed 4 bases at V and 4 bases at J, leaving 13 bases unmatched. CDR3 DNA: TGTGCCAGCAGCGCTCGGGGGTACGGGACTAGCGGGAGTTACGAGCAGTACTTC. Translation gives CASSARGYGTSGSYEQYF.

The CDR3 DNA follows: TGTGCCAGCAGCCAACTACTAGCGGGGGTGCAGTTCTTC. This translates into CASSQLLAGVQFF. The J gene is TRBJ2-1, the V gene TRBV11-2, with TRBD2 identical over 11 bases. V gave up 5 bases and J gave up 12 bases; unmatched junction bases: 6. The CDR3 is 13 residues long. Per germline, CDR1 SGHAT and CDR2 FQNNGV.